The 20 T cell receptor gamma chains below were found in one sample sequenced in a study of gamma-delta chains in newborns, infants, children. TCRdb reanalyzed the reads using CATT. Counted here are 1,200 or so gamma-chain clones, around 58% occurring once; the ten biggest clones make up about 8.5%. Sequencing input: blood. These TCRs come from a child who was a newborn, infant or young child, either healthy, febrile or measles-vaccinated (not recorded which).

Regarding this clone: Being one base from a much bigger clone, this may be a read error. The V and J genes are TRGV3 and TRGJ1 or TRGJ2. The CDR3 contains 13 residues. Germline-derived CDR1 and CDR2 are VTNTFY and YDVSTARD (reference sequence). The CDR3 spells CATWDSHYYKKLF. CDR3 nucleotide sequence: TGTGCCACCTGGGACTCACACTATTACAAGAAACTCTTT.

Regarding this clone: A far larger clone lies a single base away; this is likely a read error. The V and J genes are TRGV3 and TRGJ1 or TRGJ2. Here the J gene was assigned by germline matching of the DNA, as TCRdb has none. After removal of 0 bases from V and 7 bases from J, the junction contained 6 bases not matched to a gene. The CDR3 is 13 residues long. Germline-derived CDR1 and CDR2 are VTNTFY and YDVSTARD (reference sequence). CDR3 coding DNA: TGTGCCACCTGGGACAGGCCTGGGTATAAGAAACTCTTT. It is translated as CATWDRPGYKKLF.

For this clone: One end of the junction fails to match germline, which may point to a read error. This chain joins TRGV3 and TRGJ1 or TRGJ2. No J segment appears in TCRdb, so it was assigned here by matching the sequence to germline. CDR3 size: 11 residues. From germline, CDR1 is VTNTFY and CDR2 YDVSTARD (reference sequence). CDR3 sequence (DNA): TGTGCCGCCTGGTGTAATTATAAGAAACTCTTT. It encodes CAAWCNYKKLF.

This clone is labeled as large. The V and J genes are TRGV8 and TRGJ1 or TRGJ2. This CDR3 has 12 amino acids. Germline CDR1 reads VENAVY; CDR2 reads YDSYNSRV. V trimming: 0 bases; J trimming: 7 bases; junction bases outside the gene matches: 3. CDR3 nucleotide sequence: TGTGCCACCTGGGATAGGCCCTATAAGAAACTCTTT. Translated, it gives CATWDRPYKKLF.

This clone is classed as large. The J gene is TRGJ1 or TRGJ2, the V gene TRGV4. Because TCRdb records no J gene, it was assigned here through a match of the DNA to germline. The germline CDR1 and CDR2 sequences are EGSTGY and YDSYTSSV. The V segment lost 1 base and the J segment 8 bases; nucleotides outside the gene matches: 8. This CDR3 has 13 residues. The CDR3: CATWDGRPDKKLF. The CDR3, as DNA: TGTGCCACCTGGGATGGCCGACCTGATAAGAAACTCTTT.

Note on this clone: One junction end disagrees with the germline gene, perhaps due to a read error. The chain combines TRGV4 with TRGJ1 or TRGJ2. The J gene was missing in TCRdb and was found by matching the end of the DNA to germline. The CDR3 is 13 amino acids. Germline values: CDR1 EGSTGY, CDR2 YDSYTSSV. The CDR3 loop is CATWDFLYYRKLF. CDR3 sequence (DNA): TGTGCCACCTGGGATTTTCTTTATTATAGGAAACTCTTT.

This clone was seen more than once but under ten times. The gene calls are TRGV2 and TRGJP2. V lost 3 bases, J lost 2 bases, and 0 bases stayed unmatched. This CDR3 region has 13 residues. The V gene's germline CDR1 is EGSNGY and CDR2 YDSYNSKV. The CDR3 DNA sequence: TGTGCCACCTGGGACAGTAGTGATTGGATCAAGACGTTT. Residues: CATWDSSDWIKTF.

Judged by abundance, this clone is large. This chain joins TRGV3 and TRGJ1 or TRGJ2. CDR1 is VTNTFY and CDR2 is YDVSTARD in the germline V gene (reference sequence). V gave up 0 bases and J gave up 7 bases; unmatched junction bases: 6. The CDR3 totals 13 residues. CDR3 bases: TGTGCCACCTGGGACAGGCCTAAATATAAGAAACTCTTT. As protein: CATWDRPKYKKLF.

This clone came up once. The chain couples TRGV3 to TRGJ1 or TRGJ2. TCRdb lists no J gene, so it was determined here by aligning the DNA to germline. With V trimmed by 2 bases and J by 3 bases, 7 bases remained unmatched. The germline gives CDR1 VTNTFY, CDR2 YDVSTARD (reference sequence). The CDR3 runs 14 residues. The CDR3, as DNA: TGTGCCACCTGGGACATGCGCCTTTATTATAAGAAACTCTTT. The encoded protein is CATWDMRLYYKKLF.

A word on this clone: A read error is the likely source, as a far larger clone sits one nucleotide away. Additional DNA sequences in this sample encode the identical CDR3. The chain combines TRGV5 with TRGJP2. Here the J gene was assigned by germline matching of the DNA, as TCRdb has none. CDR3 size: 14 residues. CDR1 VINAFY and CDR2 YDVSNSKD come from the germline V gene. V trimming: 3 bases; J trimming: 5 bases; junction bases outside the gene matches: 6. In DNA form, the CDR3 reads TGTGCCACCTGGGACGTGGGCAGTGATTGGATCAAGACGTTT. Amino acids: CATWDVGSDWIKTF.

This clone was recorded a few times. This chain uses TRGV9 with TRGJ1 or TRGJ2. The J gene was missing in TCRdb and was found by matching the end of the DNA to germline. V gave up 6 bases and J gave up 0 bases; unmatched junction bases: 5. The CDR3 loop spans 13 amino acids. Looked up from germline, CDR1 is GITISATS and CDR2 is ISYDGTV (reference sequence). CDR3 sequence: CALWISNYYKKLF. CDR3 bases: TGTGCCTTGTGGATATCGAATTATTATAAGAAACTCTTT.

In regard to this clone: This could be a read error, since a much larger clone is one nucleotide away. At the DNA level, this CDR3 is encoded by other sequences in the same sample as well. Called V gene: TRGV2; the J gene was not called. This CDR3 region has 14 residues. From germline, CDR1 is EGSNGY and CDR2 YDSYNSKV. CDR3 region: CATWDGPNYYKKLF. The DNA of the CDR3 is TGTGCCACCTGGGACGGACCGAATTATTATAAGAAACTATTT.

In its sample, this clone is large. Other DNA variants within this sample encode the same CDR3. The V call is TRGV2, the J call TRGJ1 or TRGJ2. TCRdb lists no J gene, so it was determined here by aligning the DNA to germline. The germline V gene has CDR1 EGSNGY and CDR2 YDSYNSKV. Unmatched junction bases numbered 5, after V lost 0 bases and J lost 3 bases. The CDR3 is 14 amino acids. CDR3 sequence: CATWDGVGYYKKLF. The CDR3, as DNA: TGTGCCACCTGGGACGGGGTTGGTTATTATAAGAAACTCTTT.

The chain joins TRGV2 to TRGJ1 or TRGJ2. TCRdb records no J gene; here it was assigned by comparing the DNA to germline. From germline, CDR1 is EGSNGY and CDR2 YDSYNSKV. The V segment lost 0 bases and the J segment 8 bases; nucleotides outside the gene matches: 7. The CDR3 is made up of 13 amino acids. Here the CDR3 DNA reads TGTGCCACCTGGGACGGGCTCCTAAATAAGAAACTCTTT. Encoded protein: CATWDGLLNKKLF.

This clone is a singleton in its sample. A read error is likely here: a far larger clone is one base away. This rearrangement joins TRGV5 to TRGJ1 or TRGJ2. Matching the DNA to germline supplied the J gene, which TCRdb does not give. CDR3 length: 12 residues. V gave up 9 bases and J gave up 0 bases; unmatched junction bases: 5. CDR1 is VINAFY and CDR2 is YDVSNSKD in the germline V gene. In nucleotides, the CDR3 is TGTGCCACCGGGGTGAATTATTATAAGAAACTCTTT. Protein sequence: CATGVNYYKKLF.

With respect to this clone: It may be a read error: a sequence one base away is much more abundant. The sample contains more than one DNA sequence encoding this CDR3. The V gene is TRGV4, the J gene TRGJP2. The J gene was not available in TCRdb and was assigned here by matching the DNA to germline segments. Germline CDR1 reads EGSTGY; CDR2 reads YDSYTSSV. This CDR3 region has 15 residues. DNA for the CDR3: TGCGCCACCTGGGATGGGTTAAGTAGTGATTGGATCAAGACGTTT. It encodes CATWDGLSSDWIKTF.

This chain uses TRGV4 with TRGJ1 or TRGJ2. The J gene, left out of TCRdb, was set here by checking the DNA against germline. Germline V gene lookup returns CDR1 EGSTGY and CDR2 YDSYTSSV. With V trimmed by 3 bases and J by 6 bases, 11 bases remained unmatched. This CDR3 has 14 amino acids. The CDR3 region has the DNA TGTGCCACCTGGGATAGGGTGGGTTTTTATAAGAAACTCTTT. This translates into CATWDRVGFYKKLF.

As regards this clone: It may be a read error: a sequence one base away is much more abundant. The same CDR3 can be traced to other DNA sequences in this sample. The V gene was identified as TRGV3, while no J gene was called. Germline-derived CDR1 and CDR2 are VTNTFY and YDVSTARD (reference sequence). This CDR3 has 13 amino acids. CDR3 in DNA: TGTGCCACCTGGGACTCACACTATTATAAGAAACTTTTT. Its protein is CATWDSHYYKKLF.

The called J gene is TRGJ1 or TRGJ2, whereas the V gene has no call. The CDR3 sequence is 12 residues long. In DNA, the CDR3 is TGTGCCACCTTTGACGGGCAATATAAGAAACTCTTT. It is translated as CATFDGQYKKLF.

This clone has just a few counts. This may arise from a read error, as a much more abundant clone is one base away. Other DNA sequences in the same sample also yield this CDR3. J is TRGJ1 or TRGJ2 and V is TRGV4. The J gene was missing in TCRdb and was found by matching the end of the DNA to germline. V shed 4 bases, J shed 0 bases, and the junction held 6 bases outside the gene matches. Germline CDR1 reads EGSTGY; CDR2 reads YDSYTSSV. This CDR3 is 14 amino acids long. CDR3 protein: CATWDGPNYYKKLF. CDR3 coding DNA: TGTGCCACCTGGGACGGGCCGAATTATTATAAGAAACTCTTT.